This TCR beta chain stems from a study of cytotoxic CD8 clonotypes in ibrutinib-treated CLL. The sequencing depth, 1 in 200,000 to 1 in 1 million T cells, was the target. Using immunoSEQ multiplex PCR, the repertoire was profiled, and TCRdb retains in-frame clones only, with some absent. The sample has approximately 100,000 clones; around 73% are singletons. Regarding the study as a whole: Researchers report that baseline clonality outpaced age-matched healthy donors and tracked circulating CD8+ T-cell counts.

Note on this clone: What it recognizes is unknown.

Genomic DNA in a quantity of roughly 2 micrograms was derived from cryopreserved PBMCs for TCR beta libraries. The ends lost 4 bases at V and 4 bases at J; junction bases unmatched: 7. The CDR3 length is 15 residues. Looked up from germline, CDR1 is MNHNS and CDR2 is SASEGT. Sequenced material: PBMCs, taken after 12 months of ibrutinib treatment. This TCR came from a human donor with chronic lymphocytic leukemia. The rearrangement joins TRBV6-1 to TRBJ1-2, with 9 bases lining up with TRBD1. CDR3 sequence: CASSVASGQGYGYTF. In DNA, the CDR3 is TGTGCCAGCAGTGTTGCTTCGGGACAGGGCTATGGCTACACCTTC.